The rows below give T cell receptor beta chains drawn from one sample of a study of cytomegalovirus exposure and HLA in healthy donors. The data were produced by immunoSEQ multiplex PCR, yet TCRdb's version contains in-frame clones alone and is incomplete. The sample carries 120,000 or so clones, roughly 10% recorded once. Sequencing was done on a sample of PBMCs. Receptor source: a woman in her late teens or twenties in good health and CMV-seropositive. The CDR3 runs from the conserved cysteine through the conserved F or W.

v_gene: TRBV19
CDR3aa: CASTTTGINQPQHF

v_gene: TRBV30
CDR3aa: CAWSFGDTDTEAFF

v_gene: TRBV4-1
CDR3aa: CASSRTGGENTDTQYF

v_gene: TRBV6-1
CDR3aa: CASSELAGNTEAFF

v_gene: TRBV5-1
CDR3aa: CASSLQVGNIQYF

v_gene: TRBV7-8
CDR3aa: CASSRTGVYEQYF

v_gene: TRBV15
CDR3aa: CATSEEVRQGGGYTF

v_gene: TRBV7-8
CDR3aa: CASSLTSGRGDEQFF

v_gene: TRBV18
CDR3aa: CASQGDLGGYTF

v_gene: TRBV7-2
CDR3aa: CASSFFRGDQPQHF

v_gene: TRBV18
CDR3aa: CASSPGQGPNTEAFF

v_gene: TRBV12-2
CDR3aa: CASRLRLSTEAFF

v_gene: TRBV5-5
CDR3aa: CASSGLAGGKYEQYF

v_gene: TRBV5-6
CDR3aa: CASSLVGDEQFF

v_gene: TRBV12-5
CDR3aa: CASGQTGTGGDEQFF

v_gene: TRBV7-9
CDR3aa: CASSLSTISGNTIYF

v_gene: TRBV23-1
CDR3aa: CASSQSGGATNEKLFF

v_gene: TRBV5-1
CDR3aa: CASAGLVTDTQYF

v_gene: TRBV5-6
CDR3aa: CASSPGGRGGSPDTQYF

v_gene: TRBV4-1
CDR3aa: CASSPSLNRGGQETQYF

v_gene: TRBV18
CDR3aa: CASSPEGEKAFF

v_gene: TRBV28
CDR3aa: CASSLGGTGADTQYF

v_gene: TRBV12-5
CDR3aa: CASGYVQMEGIGELFF

v_gene: TRBV6-1
CDR3aa: CASSEALGGNTEAFF

v_gene: TRBV7-8
CDR3aa: CASSGGNIEAFF

v_gene: TRBV28
CDR3aa: CASRGASGYGYTF

v_gene: TRBV10-3
CDR3aa: CAISGRGTGNTEAFF

v_gene: TRBV20-1
CDR3aa: CSSTLNTEAFF

v_gene: TRBV30
CDR3aa: CAWSVRAFWGHEQYF

v_gene: TRBV5-6
CDR3aa: CASSLAAGTEQYF

v_gene: TRBV11-2
CDR3aa: CASSSGDRTYEQYF

v_gene: TRBV2
CDR3aa: CASGSGPGELFF

v_gene: TRBV11-3
CDR3aa: CASSLGRGLAELQETQYF

v_gene: TRBV4-1
CDR3aa: CASSQEGGDRGGEKLFF

v_gene: TRBV29-1
CDR3aa: CSARGPNYGNTIYF

v_gene: TRBV27
CDR3aa: CASSLLRLGDRYEQYF

v_gene: TRBV5-8
CDR3aa: CASSLPFGGSSYEQYF

v_gene: TRBV7-6
CDR3aa: CASSSLQGQYAMNTEAFF

v_gene: TRBV27
CDR3aa: CASSSHRTSGRGGDTQYF

v_gene: TRBV4-1
CDR3aa: CASSQRQQETQYF

v_gene: TRBV5-8
CDR3aa: CASSSGRWRASYNEQFF

v_gene: TRBV19
CDR3aa: CASSEPAGAGYGYTF

v_gene: TRBV25-1
CDR3aa: CASSESMGLGVSYEQYF

v_gene: TRBV5-8
CDR3aa: CASSEDREVIEKLFF

v_gene: TRBV29-1
CDR3aa: CSFSLHEQFF

v_gene: TRBV27
CDR3aa: CASSLGLEGDEQFF

v_gene: TRBV6-1
CDR3aa: CASSGVGGPVEQFF

v_gene: TRBV4-2
CDR3aa: CASSESGSSYNEQFF